The sequence of this TCR beta chain was determined in a study of cytomegalovirus exposure and HLA in healthy donors. These donors counted as nominally healthy when sampled, but unrecorded immune exposures were likely. This clone was seen once. Its antigen is still unknown. V trimming: 10 bases; J trimming: 7 bases; junction bases outside the gene matches: 13. Germline loops: CDR1 LNHDA, CDR2 SQIVND (reference sequence). CDR3 size: 14 residues. The PCR made use of 60 Vbeta and 13 Jbeta primers. The repertoire was sequenced with immunoSEQ multiplex PCR; TCRdb's copy has only in-frame clones and lacks some. The repertoire consists of approximately 160,000 clones, with over 70% occurring once and the leading ten covering approximately 1.5%. Whole-study findings and limits: CMV serostatus was the only recorded immune exposure for donors.

The chain employs TRBV19 and TRBJ2-1; TRBD2 aligns across 7 bases. The sample taken for sequencing was PBMCs. The TCR was taken from a woman aged 30 to 39 in good health and CMV-seropositive. The CDR3 DNA follows: TGTGCCACCAAGACTAGCCCCGCCTCGAATGAGCAGTTCTTC. It codes for CATKTSPASNEQFF.